The rows below give T cell receptor beta chains drawn from one sample of a study of blood T cell repertoires in COVID-19. The repertoire was sequenced with immunoSEQ multiplex PCR; TCRdb's copy has only in-frame clones and lacks some. This table has a few hundred thousand clones, roughly 86% appearing once. Source material: PBMCs or T cells enriched from blood (not recorded which). Source of these receptors: a woman aged 30 to 39 who had recovered from COVID-19. Each CDR3 is given with its conserved first and last residue. Each record gives: clone size, D gene, J gene, V gene, CDR3 DNA, CDR3 protein. D genes are given only for firm matches. Clone size, where shown, is once, few, many, or a class for clones that have expanded.

abundance: -
d_gene: -
j_gene: TRBJ1-6
v_gene: TRBV5-1
CDR3nt: TGCGCCAGCAGCTTGGCGGAGGTCGGTTCACCCCTCCACTTT
CDR3aa: CASSLAEVGSPLHF

abundance: -
d_gene: TRBD1
j_gene: TRBJ1-1
v_gene: TRBV12-3/TRBV12-4
CDR3nt: TGTGCCTCCCGGGGCAGGGGGCTGGTCGAAGCTTTCTTT
CDR3aa: CASRGRGLVEAFF

abundance: -
d_gene: TRBD1
j_gene: TRBJ1-3
v_gene: TRBV19
CDR3nt: TGTGCCAGTAGTGGGGACAGGGCCCGCACCATATATTTT
CDR3aa: CASSGDRARTIYF

abundance: -
d_gene: -
j_gene: TRBJ1-5
v_gene: TRBV7-3
CDR3nt: TGTGCCAGCAGCTTAGGGACAAATCAGCCCCAGCATTTT
CDR3aa: CASSLGTNQPQHF

abundance: -
d_gene: -
j_gene: TRBJ1-5
v_gene: TRBV4-1
CDR3nt: TGCGCCAGCAGCCCCCGGGACTTCAATCAGCCCCAGCATTTT
CDR3aa: CASSPRDFNQPQHF

abundance: -
d_gene: TRBD2
j_gene: TRBJ2-2
v_gene: TRBV7-9
CDR3nt: TGTGCCAGCAGCGTTAGCGGGAGGGCCGGAACCGGGGAGCTGTTTTTT
CDR3aa: CASSVSGRAGTGELFF

abundance: -
d_gene: -
j_gene: TRBJ2-6
v_gene: TRBV10-3
CDR3nt: TGTGCCATCAGTGAGTCGAGTGGGCGCTCTGGGGCCAACGTCCTGACTTTC
CDR3aa: CAISESSGRSGANVLTF

abundance: -
d_gene: -
j_gene: TRBJ1-6
v_gene: TRBV11-1
CDR3nt: TGTGCCAGCAGCTCCGGGGGATTGGGATCACCCCTCCACTTT
CDR3aa: CASSSGGLGSPLHF

abundance: -
d_gene: TRBD2
j_gene: TRBJ2-7
v_gene: TRBV27
CDR3nt: TGTGCCAGCAGACTAGCGGGAGCCTACGAGCAGTACTTC
CDR3aa: CASRLAGAYEQYF

abundance: -
d_gene: -
j_gene: TRBJ1-4
v_gene: TRBV19
CDR3nt: TGTGCCAGTAGAAGCCAACCTTCCGAAAAACTGTTTTTT
CDR3aa: CASRSQPSEKLFF

abundance: -
d_gene: TRBD1
j_gene: TRBJ1-5
v_gene: TRBV18
CDR3nt: TGTGCCAGCTCATACGGGACAGGCATCAATCAGCCCCAGCATTTT
CDR3aa: CASSYGTGINQPQHF

abundance: -
d_gene: -
j_gene: TRBJ2-3
v_gene: TRBV27
CDR3nt: TGTGCCAGCCAGAAACAGGGATGGGCAGATACGCAGTATTTT
CDR3aa: CASQKQGWADTQYF

abundance: -
d_gene: TRBD1
j_gene: TRBJ2-5
v_gene: TRBV27
CDR3nt: TGTGCCAGCAGCCTCACCCCGACAGGGATCGAGACCCAGTACTTC
CDR3aa: CASSLTPTGIETQYF

abundance: -
d_gene: TRBD2
j_gene: TRBJ2-1
v_gene: TRBV29-1
CDR3nt: TGCAGCGTTGCGACTAGGCGGGGGGGCGGAAATGAGCAGTTCTTC
CDR3aa: CSVATRRGGGNEQFF

abundance: -
d_gene: TRBD2
j_gene: TRBJ2-3
v_gene: TRBV9
CDR3nt: TGTGCCAGCAGCGTTTCAACGGGGGGAAGAGATACGCAGTATTTT
CDR3aa: CASSVSTGGRDTQYF

abundance: -
d_gene: -
j_gene: TRBJ2-7
v_gene: TRBV20-1
CDR3nt: TGCAGTGCTAGTCCCCGGACAGCCATCTACGAGCAGTACTTC
CDR3aa: CSASPRTAIYEQYF

abundance: -
d_gene: -
j_gene: TRBJ2-5
v_gene: TRBV12-3/TRBV12-4
CDR3nt: TGTGCCAGCAGTTTCGGCGGGGAAGAGACCCAGTACTTC
CDR3aa: CASSFGGEETQYF

abundance: -
d_gene: -
j_gene: TRBJ1-1
v_gene: TRBV18
CDR3nt: TGTGCCAGCTCACCCCGCCCGCAGGGCCCAGGGGCTGAAGCTTTCTTT
CDR3aa: CASSPRPQGPGAEAFF

abundance: few
d_gene: TRBD1
j_gene: TRBJ1-6
v_gene: TRBV29-1
CDR3nt: TGCAGCGCAGGGACAGGGGTACCTACAAGCTCCTATAATTCACCCCTCCACTTT
CDR3aa: CSAGTGVPTSSYNSPLHF

abundance: -
d_gene: -
j_gene: TRBJ1-5
v_gene: TRBV19
CDR3nt: TGTGCCAGTAGTTTAAATAACCAGGGACTTCAGCCCCAGCATTTT
CDR3aa: CASSLNNQGLQPQHF

abundance: -
d_gene: -
j_gene: TRBJ1-1
v_gene: TRBV7-3
CDR3nt: TGTGCCAGCAGCGCCCAGGGGTACACTGAAGCTTTCTTT
CDR3aa: CASSAQGYTEAFF

abundance: -
d_gene: -
j_gene: TRBJ1-4
v_gene: TRBV10-3
CDR3nt: TGTGCCATCAGTAGGGGCGAGAATGAAAAACTGTTTTTT
CDR3aa: CAISRGENEKLFF

abundance: -
d_gene: TRBD2
j_gene: TRBJ2-7
v_gene: TRBV30
CDR3nt: TGTGCCTGGAGCCCCCGAGTGACGAGCGGGAGGGCATTTTACTACGAGCAGTACTTC
CDR3aa: CAWSPRVTSGRAFYYEQYF

abundance: -
d_gene: -
j_gene: TRBJ2-7
v_gene: TRBV3-1/TRBV3-2
CDR3nt: TGTGCCAGCAACACCAAGGGGGTGCGTGAGCAGTACTTC
CDR3aa: CASNTKGVREQYF

abundance: -
d_gene: TRBD1
j_gene: TRBJ2-1
v_gene: TRBV11-2
CDR3nt: TGTGCCAGCAGCTTAGTGGGGACAGGCCACAATGAGCAGTTCTTC
CDR3aa: CASSLVGTGHNEQFF

abundance: -
d_gene: TRBD2
j_gene: TRBJ2-1
v_gene: TRBV11-3
CDR3nt: TGTGCCAGCAGCCTTAGGACTAGCGGTACCTACAATGAGCAGTTCTTC
CDR3aa: CASSLRTSGTYNEQFF

abundance: few
d_gene: TRBD1
j_gene: TRBJ2-1
v_gene: TRBV10-1
CDR3nt: TGCGCCAGCAGTGAGTCGACAGGGAAGCAGTTCTTC
CDR3aa: CASSESTGKQFF

abundance: -
d_gene: TRBD2
j_gene: TRBJ2-5
v_gene: TRBV9
CDR3nt: TGTGCCAGCAGCTCCCCCGGTGGGGGACTAGCGGGGGCAGAGACCCAGTACTTC
CDR3aa: CASSSPGGGLAGAETQYF

abundance: once
d_gene: -
j_gene: TRBJ1-5
v_gene: TRBV4-1
CDR3nt: TGCGCCAGCAGCCAAGATCCCCCAGGGCTCAATCAGCCCCAGCATTTT
CDR3aa: CASSQDPPGLNQPQHF

abundance: -
d_gene: TRBD2
j_gene: TRBJ2-5
v_gene: TRBV27
CDR3nt: TGTGCCAGCGGGAAGCGGGGGCCTACCCAAGAGACCCAGTACTTC
CDR3aa: CASGKRGPTQETQYF

abundance: -
d_gene: -
j_gene: TRBJ2-2
v_gene: TRBV7-2
CDR3nt: TGTGCCAGCAGCTACTTAAGCGGGGACACCAGGGAGCTGTTTTTT
CDR3aa: CASSYLSGDTRELFF

abundance: -
d_gene: -
j_gene: TRBJ2-6
v_gene: TRBV19
CDR3nt: TGTGCCAGTACTCAAAAAGGGGCAGGGGCCGGGGCCAACGTCCTGACTTTC
CDR3aa: CASTQKGAGAGANVLTF

abundance: -
d_gene: -
j_gene: TRBJ1-1
v_gene: TRBV19
CDR3nt: TGTGCCAGTAGCATCGGGGTGAACACTGAAGCTTTCTTT
CDR3aa: CASSIGVNTEAFF

abundance: -
d_gene: TRBD1
j_gene: TRBJ1-6
v_gene: TRBV6-5
CDR3nt: TGTGCCAGCAGTTCGACAGGGAGCTCCTATAATTCACCCCTCCACTTT
CDR3aa: CASSSTGSSYNSPLHF

abundance: -
d_gene: TRBD1
j_gene: TRBJ1-2
v_gene: TRBV18
CDR3nt: TGTGCCAGCTCACCCCTTGGAGGGGGCAGAAACTATGGCTACACCTTC
CDR3aa: CASSPLGGGRNYGYTF

abundance: -
d_gene: -
j_gene: TRBJ1-1
v_gene: TRBV6-5
CDR3nt: TGTGCCAGCAGCCGTACCGACAGAGATGAAGCTTTCTTT
CDR3aa: CASSRTDRDEAFF

abundance: -
d_gene: -
j_gene: TRBJ2-2
v_gene: TRBV18
CDR3nt: TGTGCCAGCTCTCGGACTGGATCCCGTAGCACCGGGGAGCTGTTTTTT
CDR3aa: CASSRTGSRSTGELFF

abundance: -
d_gene: -
j_gene: TRBJ1-1
v_gene: TRBV3-1/TRBV3-2
CDR3nt: TGTGCCAGCAGCCACGATGGTCTGGGGGGGTGGATTCGCACTGAAGCTTTCTTT
CDR3aa: CASSHDGLGGWIRTEAFF

abundance: few
d_gene: -
j_gene: TRBJ2-3
v_gene: TRBV5-8
CDR3nt: TGTGCCAGCAGCTTCAGGCAGGCACGAGATACGCAGTATTTT
CDR3aa: CASSFRQARDTQYF

abundance: few
d_gene: -
j_gene: TRBJ2-1
v_gene: TRBV7-3
CDR3nt: TGTGCCAGCAGCTCCCGCCGACTAGGCAATGAGCAGTTCTTC
CDR3aa: CASSSRRLGNEQFF